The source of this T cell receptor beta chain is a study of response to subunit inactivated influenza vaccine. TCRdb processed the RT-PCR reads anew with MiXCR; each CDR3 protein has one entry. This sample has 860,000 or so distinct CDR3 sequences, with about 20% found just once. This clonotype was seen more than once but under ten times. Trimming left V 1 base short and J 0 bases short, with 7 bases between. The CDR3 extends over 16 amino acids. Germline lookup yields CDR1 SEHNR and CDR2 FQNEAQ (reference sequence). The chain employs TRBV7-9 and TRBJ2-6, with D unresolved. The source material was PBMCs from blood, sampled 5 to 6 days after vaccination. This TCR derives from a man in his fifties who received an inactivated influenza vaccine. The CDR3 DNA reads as TGTGCCAGCAGCTTAGAACGGGTCTCTGGGGCCAACGTCCTGACTTTC. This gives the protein CASSLERVSGANVLTF.